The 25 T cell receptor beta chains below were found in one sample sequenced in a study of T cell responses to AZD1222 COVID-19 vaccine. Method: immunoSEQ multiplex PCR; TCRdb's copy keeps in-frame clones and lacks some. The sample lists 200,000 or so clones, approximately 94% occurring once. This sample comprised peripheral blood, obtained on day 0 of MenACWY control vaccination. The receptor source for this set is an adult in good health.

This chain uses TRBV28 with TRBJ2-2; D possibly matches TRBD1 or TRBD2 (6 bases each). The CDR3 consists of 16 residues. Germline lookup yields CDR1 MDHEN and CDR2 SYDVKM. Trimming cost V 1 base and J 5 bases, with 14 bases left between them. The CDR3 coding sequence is TGTGCCAGCAGTTTATTGTTCGGGGGCCTTACCGGGGAGCTGTTTTTT. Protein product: CASSLLFGGLTGELFF.

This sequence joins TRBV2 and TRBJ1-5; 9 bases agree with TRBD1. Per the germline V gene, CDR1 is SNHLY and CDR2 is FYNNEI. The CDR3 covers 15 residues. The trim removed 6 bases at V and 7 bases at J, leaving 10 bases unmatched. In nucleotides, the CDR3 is TGTGCCAGCAGAGCTACAGGGGGCGCGGGACAGCCCCAGCATTTT. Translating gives CASRATGGAGQPQHF.

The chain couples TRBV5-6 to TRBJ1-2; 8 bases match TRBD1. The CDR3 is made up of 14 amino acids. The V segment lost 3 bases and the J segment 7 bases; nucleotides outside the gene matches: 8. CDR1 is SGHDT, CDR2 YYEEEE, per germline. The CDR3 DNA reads TGTGCCAGCAGCTCCCCGGGACAGGAAAGTGGCTACACCTTC. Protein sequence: CASSSPGQESGYTF.

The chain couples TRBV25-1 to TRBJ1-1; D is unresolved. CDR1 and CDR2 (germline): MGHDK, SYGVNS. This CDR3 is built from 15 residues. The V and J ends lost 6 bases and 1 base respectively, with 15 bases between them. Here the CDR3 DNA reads TGTGCCAGCAGCCCAGGAAGGGTCGCGAACACTGAAGCTTTCTTT. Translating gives CASSPGRVANTEAFF. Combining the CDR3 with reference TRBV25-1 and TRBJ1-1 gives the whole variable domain EADIYQTPRYLVIGTGKKITLECSQTMGHDKMYWYQQDPGMELHLIHYSYGVNSTEKGDLSSESTVSRIRTEHFPLTLESARPSHTSQYLCASSPGRVANTEAFFGQGTRLTVV.

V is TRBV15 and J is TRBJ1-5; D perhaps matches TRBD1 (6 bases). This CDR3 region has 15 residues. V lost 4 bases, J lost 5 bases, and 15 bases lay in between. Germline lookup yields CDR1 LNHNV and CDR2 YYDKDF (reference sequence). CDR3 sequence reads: CATSTPREGDQPQHF. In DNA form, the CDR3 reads TGTGCCACCAGCACACCTAGAGAGGGGGATCAGCCCCAGCATTTT.

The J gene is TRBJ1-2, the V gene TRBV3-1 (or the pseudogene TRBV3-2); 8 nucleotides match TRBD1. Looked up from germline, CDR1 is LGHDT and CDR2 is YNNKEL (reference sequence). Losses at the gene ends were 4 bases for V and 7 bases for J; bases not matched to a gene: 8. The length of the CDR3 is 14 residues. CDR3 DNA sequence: TGTGCCAGCAGCCCTCTTCAGGGGGCGCCTGGCTACACCTTC. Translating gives CASSPLQGAPGYTF.

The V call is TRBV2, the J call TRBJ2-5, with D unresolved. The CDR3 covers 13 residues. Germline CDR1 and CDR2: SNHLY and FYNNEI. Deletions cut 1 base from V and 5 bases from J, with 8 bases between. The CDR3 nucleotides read TGTGCCAGCAGTGAAGTCCGAATGGAGACCCAGTACTTC. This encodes CASSEVRMETQYF.

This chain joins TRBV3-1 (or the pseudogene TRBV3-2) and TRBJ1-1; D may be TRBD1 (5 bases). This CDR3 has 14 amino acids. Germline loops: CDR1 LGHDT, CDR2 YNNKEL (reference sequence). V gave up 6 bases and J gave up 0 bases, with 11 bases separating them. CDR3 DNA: TGTGCCAGCAGTAAGGGGTTGATGAACACTGAAGCTTTCTTT. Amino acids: CASSKGLMNTEAFF.

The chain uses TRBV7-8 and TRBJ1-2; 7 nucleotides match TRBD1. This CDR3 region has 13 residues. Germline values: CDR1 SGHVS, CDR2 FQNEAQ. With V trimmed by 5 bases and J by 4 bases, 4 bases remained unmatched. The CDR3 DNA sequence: TGTGCCAGCAGCCTCAGGGGGACCTATGGCTACACCTTC. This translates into CASSLRGTYGYTF. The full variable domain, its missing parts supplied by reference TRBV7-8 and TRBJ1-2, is GAGVSQSPRYKVAKRGQDVALRCDPISGHVSLFWYQQALGQGPEFLTYFQNEAQLDKSGLPSDRFFAERPEGSVSTLKIQRTQQEDSAVYLCASSLRGTYGYTFGSGTRLTVV.

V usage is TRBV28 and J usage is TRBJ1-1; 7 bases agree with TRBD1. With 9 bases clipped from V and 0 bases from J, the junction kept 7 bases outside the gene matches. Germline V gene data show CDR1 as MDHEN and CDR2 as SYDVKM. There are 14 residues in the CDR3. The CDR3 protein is CASDRASMNTEAFF. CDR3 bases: TGTGCCAGTGACAGGGCCTCCATGAACACTGAAGCTTTCTTT.

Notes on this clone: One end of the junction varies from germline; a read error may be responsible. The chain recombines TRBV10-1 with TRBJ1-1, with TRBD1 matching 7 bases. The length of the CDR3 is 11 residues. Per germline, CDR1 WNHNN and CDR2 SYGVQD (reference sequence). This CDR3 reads CASSEGGQATF. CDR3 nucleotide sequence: TGCGCCAGCAGTGAAGGCGGACAGGCCACTTTT.

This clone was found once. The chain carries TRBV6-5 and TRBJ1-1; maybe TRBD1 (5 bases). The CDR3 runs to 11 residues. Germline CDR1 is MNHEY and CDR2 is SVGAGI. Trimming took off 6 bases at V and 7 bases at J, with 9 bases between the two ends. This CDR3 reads CASRGDFEAFF. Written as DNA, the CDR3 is TGTGCCAGCAGAGGGGACTTTGAAGCTTTCTTT.

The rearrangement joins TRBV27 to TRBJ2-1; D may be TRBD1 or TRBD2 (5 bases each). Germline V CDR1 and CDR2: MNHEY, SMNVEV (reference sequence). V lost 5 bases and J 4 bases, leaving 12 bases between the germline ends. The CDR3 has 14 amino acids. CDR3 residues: CASSGWDGYNEQFF. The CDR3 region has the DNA TGTGCCAGCAGTGGCTGGGACGGATACAATGAGCAGTTCTTC.

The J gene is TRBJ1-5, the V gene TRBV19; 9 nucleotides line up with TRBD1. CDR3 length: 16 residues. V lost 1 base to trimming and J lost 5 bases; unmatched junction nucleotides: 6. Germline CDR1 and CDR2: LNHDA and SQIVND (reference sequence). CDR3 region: CASSIVTGGTYQPQHF. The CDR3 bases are TGTGCCAGTAGTATAGTGACAGGGGGGACCTATCAGCCCCAGCATTTT.

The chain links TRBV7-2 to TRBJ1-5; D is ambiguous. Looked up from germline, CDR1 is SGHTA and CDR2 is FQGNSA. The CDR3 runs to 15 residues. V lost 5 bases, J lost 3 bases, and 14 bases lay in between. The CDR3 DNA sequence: TGTGCCAGCAGCCCCCGGGCAACCCACAATCAGCCCCAGCATTTT. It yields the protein CASSPRATHNQPQHF. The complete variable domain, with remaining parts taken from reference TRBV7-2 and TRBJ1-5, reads GAGVSQSPSNKVTEKGKDVELRCDPISGHTALYWYRQSLGQGLEFLIYFQGNSAPDKSGLPSDRFSAERTGGSVSTLTIQRTQQEDSAVYLCASSPRATHNQPQHFGDGTRLSIL.

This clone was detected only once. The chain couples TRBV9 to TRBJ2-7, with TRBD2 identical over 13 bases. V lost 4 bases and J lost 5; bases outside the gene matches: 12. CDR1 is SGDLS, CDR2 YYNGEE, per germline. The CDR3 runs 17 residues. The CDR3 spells CASSPSYTSGGAHEQYF. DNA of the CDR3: TGTGCCAGCAGCCCATCTTACACTAGCGGGGGGGCCCACGAGCAGTACTTC.

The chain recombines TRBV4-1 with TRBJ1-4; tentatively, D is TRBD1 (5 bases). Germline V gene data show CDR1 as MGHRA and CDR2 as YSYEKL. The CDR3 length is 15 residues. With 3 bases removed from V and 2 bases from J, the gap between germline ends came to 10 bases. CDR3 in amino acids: CASSQSRVTNEKLFF. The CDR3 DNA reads TGCGCCAGCAGCCAGTCCAGGGTGACTAATGAAAAACTGTTTTTT.

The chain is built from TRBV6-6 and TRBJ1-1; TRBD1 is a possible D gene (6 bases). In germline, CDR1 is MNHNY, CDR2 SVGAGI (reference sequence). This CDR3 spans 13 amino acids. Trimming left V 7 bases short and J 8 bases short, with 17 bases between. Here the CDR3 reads CASKSGGTMEAFF. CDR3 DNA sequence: TGTGCCAGCAAATCCGGGGGGACAATGGAAGCTTTCTTT.

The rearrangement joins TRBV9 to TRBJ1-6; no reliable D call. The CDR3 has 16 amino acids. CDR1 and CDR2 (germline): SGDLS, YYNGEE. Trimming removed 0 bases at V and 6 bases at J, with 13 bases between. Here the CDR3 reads CASSVGFGYGNSPLHF. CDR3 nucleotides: TGTGCCAGCAGCGTAGGATTTGGGTATGGTAATTCACCCCTCCACTTT.

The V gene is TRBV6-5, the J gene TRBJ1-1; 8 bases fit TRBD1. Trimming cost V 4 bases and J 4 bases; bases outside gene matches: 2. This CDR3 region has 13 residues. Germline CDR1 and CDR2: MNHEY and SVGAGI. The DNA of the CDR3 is TGTGCCAGCAGTTCACAGGGGGGCACTGAAGCTTTCTTT. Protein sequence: CASSSQGGTEAFF.

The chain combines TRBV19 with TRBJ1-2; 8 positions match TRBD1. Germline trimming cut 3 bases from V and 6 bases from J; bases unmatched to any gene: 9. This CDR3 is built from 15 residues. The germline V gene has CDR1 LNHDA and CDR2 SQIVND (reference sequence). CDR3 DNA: TGTGCCAGTAGTATTTCCAGGGGGCAGGGAAATGGCTACACCTTC. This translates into CASSISRGQGNGYTF.

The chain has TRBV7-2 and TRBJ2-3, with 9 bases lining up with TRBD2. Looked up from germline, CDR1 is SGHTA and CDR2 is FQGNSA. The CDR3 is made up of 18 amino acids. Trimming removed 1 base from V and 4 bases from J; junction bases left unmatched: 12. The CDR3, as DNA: TGTGCCAGCAGCTTAGTCCTCTCACGCGGGGGGGCGCCAGATACGCAGTATTTT. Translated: CASSLVLSRGGAPDTQYF.

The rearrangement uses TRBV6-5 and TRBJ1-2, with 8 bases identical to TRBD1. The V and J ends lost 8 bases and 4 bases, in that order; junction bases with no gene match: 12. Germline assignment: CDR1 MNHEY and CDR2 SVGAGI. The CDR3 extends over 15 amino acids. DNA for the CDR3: TGTGCCAGCGCGGGACAGGCGACGATTGGCTATGGCTACACCTTC. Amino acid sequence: CASAGQATIGYGYTF.

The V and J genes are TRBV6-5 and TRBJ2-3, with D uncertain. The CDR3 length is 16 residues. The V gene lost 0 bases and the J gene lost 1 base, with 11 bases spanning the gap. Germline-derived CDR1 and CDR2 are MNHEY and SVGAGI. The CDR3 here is CASSYSSATRTDTQYF. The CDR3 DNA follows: TGTGCCAGCAGTTACTCGTCAGCTACCCGCACAGATACGCAGTATTTT.

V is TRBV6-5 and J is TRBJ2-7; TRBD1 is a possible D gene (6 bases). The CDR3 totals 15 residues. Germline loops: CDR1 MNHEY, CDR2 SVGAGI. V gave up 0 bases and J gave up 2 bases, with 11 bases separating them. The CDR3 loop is CASSYSAGDTYEQYF. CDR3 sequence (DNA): TGTGCCAGCAGTTACTCTGCAGGGGACACCTACGAGCAGTACTTC.